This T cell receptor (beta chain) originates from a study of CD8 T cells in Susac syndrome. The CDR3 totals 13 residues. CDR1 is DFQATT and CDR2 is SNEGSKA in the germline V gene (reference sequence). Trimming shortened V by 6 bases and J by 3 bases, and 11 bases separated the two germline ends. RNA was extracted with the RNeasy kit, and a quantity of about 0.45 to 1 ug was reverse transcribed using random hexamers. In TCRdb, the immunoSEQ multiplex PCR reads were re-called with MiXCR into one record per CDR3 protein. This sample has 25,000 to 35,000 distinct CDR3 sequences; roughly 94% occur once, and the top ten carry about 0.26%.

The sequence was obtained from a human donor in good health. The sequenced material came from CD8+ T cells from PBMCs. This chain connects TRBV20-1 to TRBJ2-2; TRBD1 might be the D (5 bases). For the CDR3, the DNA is TGCAGTGCCCAACCAGGGTACACCGGGGAGCTGTTTTTT. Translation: CSAQPGYTGELFF.